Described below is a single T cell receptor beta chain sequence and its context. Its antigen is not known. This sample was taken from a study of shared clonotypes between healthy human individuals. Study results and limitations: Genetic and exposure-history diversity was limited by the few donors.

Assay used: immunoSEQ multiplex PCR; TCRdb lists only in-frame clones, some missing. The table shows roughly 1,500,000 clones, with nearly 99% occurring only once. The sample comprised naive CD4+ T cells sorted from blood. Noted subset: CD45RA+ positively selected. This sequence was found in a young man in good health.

CDR3 sequence (DNA): TGTGCCAGCTCACTAACTAGCGGTACTTACAATGAGCAGTTCTTC. This codes for CASSLTSGTYNEQFF. The V and J genes are TRBV18 and TRBJ2-1; TRBD2 aligns across 8 bases. V was clipped by 4 bases and J by 4 bases; unmatched bases: 6. CDR1 is KGHSH, CDR2 LQKENI, per germline. The CDR3 loop spans 15 amino acids.